This TCR beta chain derives from a study of blood T cell repertoires in COVID-19. On the study more broadly: COVID-19 samples, acute and convalescent, were from the United States, Italy and Spain. Sources were T cells, B-cell-depleted T cells, or PBMCs; the material itself was cDNA or gDNA.

V lost 1 base and J lost 2, with 8 bases in between. Germline V gene sequence: CDR1 SGHKS, CDR2 YYEKEE (reference sequence). This CDR3 has 14 amino acids. Original methodology: Reference gene primer amplification in the assay estimated nucleated cell counts. Here immunoSEQ multiplex PCR was the method, and the copy in TCRdb shows in-frame clones only, minus some. Clone size and V and J calls were adopted from that table, with D and trimming inferred from the DNA. This table has approximately 250,000 clones, around 82% appearing once. The sample was peripheral blood. This clonotype originated in a human donor in a cohort sampled during active COVID-19. The chain employs TRBV5-5 and TRBJ2-3; D unresolved. CDR3 coding DNA: TGTGCCAGCAGCTTGTCGGAGTTCACAGATACGCAGTATTTT. Amino acids: CASSLSEFTDTQYF.